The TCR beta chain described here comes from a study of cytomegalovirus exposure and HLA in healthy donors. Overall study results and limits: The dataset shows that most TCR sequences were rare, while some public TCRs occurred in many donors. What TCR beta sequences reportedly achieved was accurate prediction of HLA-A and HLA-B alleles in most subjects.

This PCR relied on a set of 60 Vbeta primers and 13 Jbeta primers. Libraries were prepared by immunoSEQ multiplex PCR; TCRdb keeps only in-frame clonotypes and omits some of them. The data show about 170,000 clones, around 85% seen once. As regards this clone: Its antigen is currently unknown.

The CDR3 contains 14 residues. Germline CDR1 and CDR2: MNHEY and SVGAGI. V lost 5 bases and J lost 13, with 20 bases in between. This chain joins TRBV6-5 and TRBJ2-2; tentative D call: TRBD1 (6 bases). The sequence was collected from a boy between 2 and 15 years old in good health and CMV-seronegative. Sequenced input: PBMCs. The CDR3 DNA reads TGTGCCAGCAGTGCGGAGATACAGGGTCGACGGCTGTTTTTT. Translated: CASSAEIQGRRLFF.